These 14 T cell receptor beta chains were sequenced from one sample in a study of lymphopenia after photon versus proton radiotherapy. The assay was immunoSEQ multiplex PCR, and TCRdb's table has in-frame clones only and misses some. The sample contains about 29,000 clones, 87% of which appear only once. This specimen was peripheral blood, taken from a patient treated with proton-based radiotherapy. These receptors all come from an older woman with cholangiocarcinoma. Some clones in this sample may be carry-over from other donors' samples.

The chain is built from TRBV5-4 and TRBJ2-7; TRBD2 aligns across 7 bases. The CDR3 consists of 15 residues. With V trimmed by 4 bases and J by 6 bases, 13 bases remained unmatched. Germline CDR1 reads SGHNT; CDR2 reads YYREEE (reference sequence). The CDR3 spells CASSLLGGRAFEQYF. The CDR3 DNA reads TGTGCCAGCAGCCTTCTTGGAGGGAGGGCGTTCGAGCAGTACTTC. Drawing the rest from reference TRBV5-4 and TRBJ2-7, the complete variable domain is ETGVTQSPTHLIKTRGQQVTLRCSSQSGHNTVSWYQQALGQGPQFIFQYYREEENGRGNFPPRFSGLQFPNYSSELNVNALELDDSALYLCASSLLGGRAFEQYFGPGTRLTVT.

CDR3: CSGLSSYEQYF. CDR3 DNA sequence: TGCAGTGGTCTAAGCTCCTACGAGCAGTACTTC. The V call is TRBV20-1, the J call TRBJ2-7; D is ambiguous. Trimming pared 7 bases from V and 0 bases from J, leaving 7 bases between. Germline lookup yields CDR1 DFQATT and CDR2 SNEGSKA (reference sequence). This CDR3 comprises 11 residues.

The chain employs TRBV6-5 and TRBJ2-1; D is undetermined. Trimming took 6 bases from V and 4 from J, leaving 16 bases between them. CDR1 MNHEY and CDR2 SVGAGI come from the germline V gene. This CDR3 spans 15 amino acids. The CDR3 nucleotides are TGTGCCAGCAGACACTTCCCTCCGACTTACAATGAGCAGTTCTTC. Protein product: CASRHFPPTYNEQFF.

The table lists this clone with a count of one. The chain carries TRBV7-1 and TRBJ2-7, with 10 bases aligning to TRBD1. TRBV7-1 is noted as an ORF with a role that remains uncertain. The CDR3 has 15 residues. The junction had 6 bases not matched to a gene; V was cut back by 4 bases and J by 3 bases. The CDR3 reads CASSLETGGLYEQYF. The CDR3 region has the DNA TGTGCCAGCAGCTTAGAGACAGGGGGCCTCTACGAGCAGTACTTC.

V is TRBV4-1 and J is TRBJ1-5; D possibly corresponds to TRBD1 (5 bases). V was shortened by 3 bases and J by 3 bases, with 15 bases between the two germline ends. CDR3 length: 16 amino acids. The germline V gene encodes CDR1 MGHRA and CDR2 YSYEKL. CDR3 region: CASSHISQGDNQPQHF. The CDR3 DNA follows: TGCGCCAGCAGCCATATTTCTCAGGGTGACAATCAGCCCCAGCATTTT.

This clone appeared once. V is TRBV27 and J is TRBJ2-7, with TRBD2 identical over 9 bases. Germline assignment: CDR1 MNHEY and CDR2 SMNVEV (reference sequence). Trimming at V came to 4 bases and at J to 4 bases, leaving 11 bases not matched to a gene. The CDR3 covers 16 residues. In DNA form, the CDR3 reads TGTGCCAGCAGTTCCGGGATGTTAGCGGGAGTTTACGAGCAGTACTTC. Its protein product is CASSSGMLAGVYEQYF.

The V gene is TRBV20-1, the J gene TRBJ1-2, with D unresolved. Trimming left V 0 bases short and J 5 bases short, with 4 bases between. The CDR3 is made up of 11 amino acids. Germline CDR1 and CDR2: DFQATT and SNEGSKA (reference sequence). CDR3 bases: TGCAGTGCTAGAGATCCATATGGCTACACCTTC. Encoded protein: CSARDPYGYTF.

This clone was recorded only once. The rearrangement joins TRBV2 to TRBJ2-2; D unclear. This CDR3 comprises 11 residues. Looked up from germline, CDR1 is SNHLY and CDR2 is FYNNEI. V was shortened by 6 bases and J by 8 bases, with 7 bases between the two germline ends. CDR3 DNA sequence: TGTGCCAGCAGGCAACGGGGGGAGCTGTTTTTT. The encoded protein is CASRQRGELFF.

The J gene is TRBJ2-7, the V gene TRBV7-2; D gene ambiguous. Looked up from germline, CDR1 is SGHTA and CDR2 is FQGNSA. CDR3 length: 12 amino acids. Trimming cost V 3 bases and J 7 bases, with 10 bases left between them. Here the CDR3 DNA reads TGTGCCAGCAGCTTCGGAGTAGGGGAGCAGTACTTC. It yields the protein CASSFGVGEQYF.

The CDR3 DNA sequence: TGTGCCAGCAGCTTCTACGCTGAAGCTTTCTTT. It codes for CASSFYAEAFF. J is TRBJ1-1 and V is TRBV7-2, with unresolved D. Trimming pared 3 bases from V and 6 bases from J, leaving 5 bases between. The CDR3 runs to 11 residues. Germline lookup yields CDR1 SGHTA and CDR2 FQGNSA.

In DNA, the CDR3 is TGTGCCAGCAGCTTTTTTGAGCGGGAGCAGTACTTC. Residues: CASSFFEREQYF. The rearrangement links TRBV7-2 to TRBJ2-7, with a weak D call TRBD2 (5 bases). Trimming cost V 3 bases and J 7 bases, with 10 bases left between them. Germline V CDR1 and CDR2: SGHTA, FQGNSA. CDR3 length: 12 amino acids.

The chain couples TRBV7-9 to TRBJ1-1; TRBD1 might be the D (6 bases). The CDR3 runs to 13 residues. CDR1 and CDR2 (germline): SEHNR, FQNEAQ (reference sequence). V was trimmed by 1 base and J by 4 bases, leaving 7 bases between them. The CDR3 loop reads CASSLEDSTEAFF. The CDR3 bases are TGTGCCAGCAGCTTAGAGGACAGCACTGAAGCTTTCTTT.

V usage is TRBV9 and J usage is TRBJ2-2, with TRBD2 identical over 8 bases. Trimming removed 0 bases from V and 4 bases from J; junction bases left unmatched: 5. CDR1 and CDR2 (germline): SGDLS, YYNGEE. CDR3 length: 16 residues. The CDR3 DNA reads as TGTGCCAGCAGCGTAGTCGGGGGGGAAGGCACCGGGGAGCTGTTTTTT. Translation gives CASSVVGGEGTGELFF.

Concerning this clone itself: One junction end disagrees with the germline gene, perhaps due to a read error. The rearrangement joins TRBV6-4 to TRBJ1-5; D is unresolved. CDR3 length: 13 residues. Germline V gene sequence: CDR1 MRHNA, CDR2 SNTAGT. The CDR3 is CASSYSRNQPQHF. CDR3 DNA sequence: TGTGCCAGCAGTTACTCGCGGAATCAGCCCCAGCATTTT.